The present entry profiles one T cell receptor beta chain with its context. Its antigen is as yet unknown. CDR1 MNHEY and CDR2 SVGAGI come from the germline V gene. V was trimmed by 0 bases and J by 3 bases, leaving 8 bases between them. The CDR3 covers 15 residues. This sample was included in a study of T cells in localized non-small cell lung cancer. Broader study findings: A raised T cell density in blood coincided with lengthier overall survival.

Some clones are missing from TCRdb's copy, which holds only in-frame ones; the method was immunoSEQ multiplex PCR. The sample gives about 24,000 clones, around nine tenths of which show up once; around 6% is in the top ten. The TCR originated in a man between 35 and 75 years old with stage II lung adenocarcinoma. The V gene is TRBV6-5, the J gene TRBJ1-4; D not resolved. Sequences were derived from PBMCs, sampled before any cancer treatment. Here the CDR3 reads CASSYSEQPNEKLFF. The CDR3 DNA sequence: TGTGCCAGCAGTTACTCTGAACAGCCTAATGAAAAACTGTTTTTT.